This record covers a single T cell receptor (beta chain). Its antigen is unknown. The data were produced by immunoSEQ multiplex PCR, yet TCRdb's version contains in-frame clones alone and is incomplete. This table has some 68,000 clones, over 65% appearing once. Prior to sequencing, the ViraFEST assay stimulated PBMC with viral peptide pools, which expanded the antigen-specific CD4+ T cells. On approximately day 9 of culture, CD4+ T cells were separated out. Having tested negative for nucleocapsid antibodies, the vaccine recipients showed no prior SARS-CoV-2 infection. Both day 3 and day 7 saw half the medium replaced with IL-2 medium. These data belong to a study of vaccination effects on CD4 cells after COVID-19. Specimen: CD4+ T cells from PBMCs cultured with HCoV-OC43 spike peptides, collected before COVID-19 vaccination. Subset denoted: HCoV-OC43 spike overlapping peptide pool stimulation. The TCR comes from a human donor who received a COVID-19 vaccine.

This CDR3 reads CASSSDANLGNQPQHF. The DNA for the CDR3 is TGTGCCAGCAGCTCCGACGCCAATTTGGGCAATCAGCCCCAGCATTTT. This sequence joins TRBV7-8 and TRBJ1-5, with D uncertain. Germline V gene sequence: CDR1 SGHVS, CDR2 FQNEAQ. V lost 4 bases and J 2 bases, leaving 15 bases between the germline ends. The CDR3 contains 16 residues.